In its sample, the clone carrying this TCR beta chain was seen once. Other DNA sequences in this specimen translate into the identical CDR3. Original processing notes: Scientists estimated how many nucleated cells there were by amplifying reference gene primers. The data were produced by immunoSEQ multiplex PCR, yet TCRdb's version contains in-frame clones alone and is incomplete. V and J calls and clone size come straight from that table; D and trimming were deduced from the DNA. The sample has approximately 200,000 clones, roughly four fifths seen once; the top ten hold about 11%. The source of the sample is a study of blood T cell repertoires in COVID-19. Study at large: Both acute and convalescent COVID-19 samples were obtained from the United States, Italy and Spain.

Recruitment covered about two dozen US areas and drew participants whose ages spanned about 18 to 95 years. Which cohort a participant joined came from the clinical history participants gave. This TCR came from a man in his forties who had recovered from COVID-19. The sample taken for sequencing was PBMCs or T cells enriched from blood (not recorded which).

CDR3: CASSLTGTEAFF. CDR3 bases: TGTGCCAGCAGTTTAACGGGGACTGAAGCTTTCTTT. The V and J genes are TRBV12-3 or TRBV12-4 and TRBJ1-1; D gene ambiguous. There are 12 residues in the CDR3. Trimming removed 2 bases at V and 5 bases at J, with 6 bases between.